The TCR beta chain under discussion was sequenced for a study of CD8+CD57+ T cells in acquired aplastic anemia. Study details: Sorted CD4+ plus CD8+ cells gave DNA averaging about 3.2 ug.

Of note for this clonotype: Antigen specificity is unknown.

The study, taken as a whole, reports: Patients and controls shared 25 to 30 CD8+ CDR3 sequences, which appeared highly expressed in patients and within their immunodominant clones. Patients and healthy controls showed no significant CD8+ Simpson's diversity difference.

The CDR3 sequence is 15 residues long. The V and J ends lost 3 bases and 0 bases, in that order; junction bases with no gene match: 6. Germline CDR1 is DFQATT and CDR2 is SNEGSKA (reference sequence). The study profiled TCR beta VDJ and CDR3 using genomic DNA as template. Each CDR3 protein is one row after TCRdb ran MiXCR on the reads. The repertoire has approximately 170,000 distinct CDR3 sequences, approximately 50% of them found once; the top ten carry 16%. The rearrangement links TRBV20-1 to TRBJ2-3, with 7 bases that match TRBD2. The sequence derives from a human donor in good health, serving as a control. The specimen was sorted CD4+, CD8+, or CD8+CD57+ T cells (not recorded which) from PBMCs. CDR3 in amino acids: CSASGGTASTDTQYF. CDR3 DNA sequence: TGCAGTGCTAGCGGGGGGACTGCTAGCACAGATACGCAGTATTTT.